Listed below are T cell receptor beta chains from one sample, sequenced in a study of shared clonotypes between healthy human individuals. TCRdb keeps only in-frame clones here, not all; method: immunoSEQ multiplex PCR. This sample has roughly 2.4 million clones; 90% to 96% occur once, and the top ten carry more than 0.1%. Sequences were obtained from naive CD4+ T cells sorted from blood. The receptor set was obtained from a man aged 18 to 29 in good health. Each CDR3 is given with its conserved first and last residue. A D gene is named only where the DNA matches it firmly. Clone sizes are given selectively: once, few, many, or a class where the clone is expanded.

clone size	D gene	V gene	J gene	CDR3 protein	CDR3 DNA
NA	TRBD2	TRBV7-6	TRBJ2-3	CASSPGTSGSWTDTQYF	TGTGCCAGCAGCCCAGGGACTAGCGGGAGTTGGACAGATACGCAGTATTTT
once	NA	TRBV11-3	TRBJ2-5	CASSLGGRGEETQYF	TGTGCCAGCAGCTTAGGAGGCAGGGGAGAGGAGACCCAGTACTTC
NA	TRBD2	TRBV10-3	TRBJ2-1	CAISEGLAAYNEQFF	TGTGCCATCAGTGAGGGGCTAGCGGCCTACAATGAGCAGTTCTTC
NA	TRBD2	TRBV30	TRBJ2-2	CACPGLAGGSALGELFF	TGTGCCTGCCCGGGACTAGCGGGGGGGTCTGCCCTCGGGGAGCTGTTTTTT
once	NA	TRBV19	TRBJ2-2	CATGRGDTGELFF	TGTGCCACTGGCAGGGGGGACACCGGGGAGCTGTTTTTT
NA	NA	TRBV10-3	TRBJ1-1	CAISSFGSEAFF	TGTGCCATCAGTTCCTTCGGGTCCGAAGCTTTCTTT
NA	NA	TRBV11-2	TRBJ2-7	CASSPIRGQGYEQYF	TGTGCCAGCAGCCCTATCCGTGGGCAGGGCTACGAGCAGTACTTC
NA	NA	TRBV28	TRBJ1-2	CASSLAGDNYGYTF	TGTGCCAGCAGTTTAGCGGGTGACAACTATGGCTACACCTTC
NA	NA	TRBV4-3	TRBJ1-2	CASSQDSGGYTF	TGCGCCAGCAGCCAAGATTCCGGGGGCTACACCTTC
once	TRBD2	TRBV6-5	TRBJ2-7	CASKIAGAWYEQYF	TGTGCCAGCAAAATAGCGGGAGCGTGGTACGAGCAGTACTTC
NA	NA	TRBV25-1	TRBJ1-6	CASTNPRDWGNSPLHF	TGTGCCAGCACTAACCCCCGGGACTGGGGGAACTCACCCCTCCACTTT
NA	NA	TRBV5-1	TRBJ2-3	CARPQELSTDTQYF	TGCGCCAGACCTCAGGAGCTTAGCACAGATACGCAGTATTTT
NA	TRBD1	TRBV28	TRBJ1-5	CASRGGDRANQPQHF	TGTGCCAGCAGAGGGGGCGACAGGGCTAATCAGCCCCAGCATTTT
NA	TRBD1	TRBV5-1	TRBJ1-2	CASSAGQGRYTF	TGCGCCAGCAGCGCTGGACAGGGCCGCTACACCTTC
once	NA	TRBV7-9	TRBJ2-2	CASSRTINTGELFF	TGTGCCAGCAGCCGGACTATTAACACCGGGGAGCTGTTTTTT
once	NA	TRBV27	TRBJ2-3	CASSFASTSTDTQYF	TGTGCCAGCAGTTTCGCTAGCACTAGCACAGATACGCAGTATTTT
once	TRBD1	TRBV27	TRBJ2-1	CASSRTTGGSYNEQFF	TGTGCCAGCAGTCGAACGACAGGGGGCTCCTACAATGAGCAGTTCTTC
NA	NA	TRBV5-6	TRBJ2-7	CASSLWTPAYEQYF	TGTGCCAGCAGCTTGTGGACACCTGCCTACGAGCAGTACTTC
NA	NA	TRBV28	TRBJ1-1	CASTKSPGAAAEAFF	TGTGCCAGCACTAAATCCCCCGGGGCTGCCGCTGAAGCTTTCTTT
NA	TRBD2	TRBV30	TRBJ2-1	CAWRIGGRSHEQFF	TGTGCCTGGAGAATTGGCGGGAGATCCCATGAGCAGTTCTTC
NA	NA	TRBV7-9	TRBJ2-2	CASSPTPQTNTGELFF	TGTGCCAGCAGCCCTACCCCTCAAACAAACACCGGGGAGCTGTTTTTT
NA	TRBD2	TRBV4-3	TRBJ2-1	CASSQDIWREVFF	TGCGCCAGCAGCCAAGATATATGGCGGGAGGTGTTCTTC
NA	TRBD1	TRBV11-2	TRBJ2-3	CASSPRTGSTDTQYF	TGTGCCAGCAGCCCGCGGACAGGCAGCACAGATACGCAGTATTTT
NA	TRBD1	TRBV5-4	TRBJ1-3	CASSLEGTGALGTIYF	TGTGCCAGCAGCTTGGAAGGGACAGGGGCTTTAGGGACCATATATTTT
NA	TRBD1	TRBV6-5	TRBJ1-2	CASSYSGQELTF	TGTGCCAGCAGTTACTCAGGACAGGAACTCACCTTC
NA	TRBD2	TRBV29-1	TRBJ2-2	CSVGEGAGELFF	TGCAGCGTTGGGGAGGGAGCCGGGGAGCTGTTTTTT
once	TRBD1	TRBV6-5	TRBJ2-2	CATGTGATGELFF	TGTGCCACCGGGACAGGGGCCACCGGGGAGCTGTTTTTT
NA	NA	TRBV28	TRBJ1-4	CASTPSSRANEKLFF	TGTGCCAGCACCCCCTCCTCTCGGGCTAATGAAAAACTGTTTTTT
NA	NA	TRBV11-1	TRBJ2-1	CASSLGAGSSYNEQFF	TGTGCCAGCAGCTTAGGGGCAGGCAGCTCCTACAATGAGCAGTTCTTC
NA	TRBD1	TRBV9	TRBJ1-6	CASSSRQGENHYNSPLHF	TGTGCCAGCAGCTCCCGACAGGGGGAGAACCATTATAATTCACCCCTCCACTTT
NA	TRBD2	TRBV7-2	TRBJ2-7	CASSLASGTSGRFYEQYF	TGTGCCAGCAGCTTAGCGTCCGGGACTAGCGGGAGGTTCTACGAGCAGTACTTC
NA	TRBD1	TRBV5-5	TRBJ1-6	CASSLRRAGGINSPLHF	TGTGCCAGCAGCTTGAGGAGGGCAGGGGGAATCAATTCACCCCTCCACTTT
NA	TRBD2	TRBV5-1	TRBJ2-5	CASSLRTSGSGQETQYF	TGCGCCAGCAGCTTGCGGACTAGCGGGAGTGGCCAAGAGACCCAGTACTTC
NA	NA	TRBV11-2	TRBJ1-4	CASSARDATNEKLFF	TGTGCCAGCAGCGCACGGGACGCCACTAATGAAAAACTGTTTTTT
NA	NA	TRBV28	TRBJ2-1	CASSYRTDNEQFF	TGTGCCAGCAGTTACCGGACAGACAATGAGCAGTTCTTC